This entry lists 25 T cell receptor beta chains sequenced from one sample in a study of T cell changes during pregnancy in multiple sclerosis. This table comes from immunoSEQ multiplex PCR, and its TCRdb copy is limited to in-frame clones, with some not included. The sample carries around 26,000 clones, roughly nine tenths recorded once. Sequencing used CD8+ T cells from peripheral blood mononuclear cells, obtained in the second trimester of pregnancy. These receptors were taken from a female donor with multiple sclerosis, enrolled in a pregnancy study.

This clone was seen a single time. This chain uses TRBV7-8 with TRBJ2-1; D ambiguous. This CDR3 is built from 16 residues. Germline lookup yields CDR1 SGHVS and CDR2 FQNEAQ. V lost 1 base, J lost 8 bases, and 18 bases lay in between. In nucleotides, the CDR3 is TGTGCCAGCAGCTTAGTTTTTGACCCAGCGTCGGATGAGCAGTTCTTC. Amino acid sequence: CASSLVFDPASDEQFF.

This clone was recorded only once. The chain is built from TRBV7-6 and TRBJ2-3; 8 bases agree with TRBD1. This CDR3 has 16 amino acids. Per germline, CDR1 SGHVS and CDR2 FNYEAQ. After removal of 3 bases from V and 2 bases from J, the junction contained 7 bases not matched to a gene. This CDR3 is CASSFLRDRYTDTQYF. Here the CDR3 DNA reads TGTGCCAGCAGCTTCTTACGGGACAGGTACACAGATACGCAGTATTTT.

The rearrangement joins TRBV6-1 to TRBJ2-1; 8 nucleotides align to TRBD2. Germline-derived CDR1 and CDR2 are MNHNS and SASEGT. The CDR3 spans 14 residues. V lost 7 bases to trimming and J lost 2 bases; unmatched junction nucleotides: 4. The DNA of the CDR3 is TGTGCCAGCAATCCGGGACTAGCCTACAATGAGCAGTTCTTC. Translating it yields CASNPGLAYNEQFF.

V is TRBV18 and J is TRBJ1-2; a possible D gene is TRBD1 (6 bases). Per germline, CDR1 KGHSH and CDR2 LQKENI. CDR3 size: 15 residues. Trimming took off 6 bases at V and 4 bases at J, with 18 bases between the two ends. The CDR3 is CASSRTGNLGYGYTF. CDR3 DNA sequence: TGTGCCAGCTCGCGTACAGGGAATCTGGGCTATGGCTACACCTTC.

CDR3 sequence reads: CASSIAQGRYEQYF. CDR3 nucleotides: TGTGCCAGTAGTATAGCACAGGGGCGGTACGAGCAGTACTTC. V gene TRBV19 combines with J gene TRBJ2-7; 7 bases line up with TRBD1. This CDR3 comprises 14 residues. Germline values: CDR1 LNHDA, CDR2 SQIVND (reference sequence). Trimming removed 1 base from V and 4 bases from J; junction bases left unmatched: 4.

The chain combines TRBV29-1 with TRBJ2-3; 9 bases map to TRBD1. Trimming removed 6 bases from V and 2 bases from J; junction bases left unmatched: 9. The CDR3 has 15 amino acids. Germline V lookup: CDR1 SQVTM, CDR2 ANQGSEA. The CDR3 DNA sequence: TGCAGCGTCGCTTTGGACAGGGGACTCACAGATACGCAGTATTTT. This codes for CSVALDRGLTDTQYF.

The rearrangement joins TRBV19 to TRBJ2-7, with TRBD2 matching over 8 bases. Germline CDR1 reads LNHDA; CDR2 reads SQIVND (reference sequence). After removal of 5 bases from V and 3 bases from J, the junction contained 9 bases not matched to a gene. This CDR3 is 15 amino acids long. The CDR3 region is CASSGYSGTGYEQYF. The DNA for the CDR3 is TGTGCCAGTAGTGGATATAGCGGGACGGGCTACGAGCAGTACTTC. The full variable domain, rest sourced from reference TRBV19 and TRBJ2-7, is DGGITQSPKYLFRKEGQNVTLSCEQNLNHDAMYWYRQDPGQGLRLIYYSQIVNDFQKGDIAEGYSVSREKKESFPLTVTSAQKNPTAFYLCASSGYSGTGYEQYFGPGTRLTVT.

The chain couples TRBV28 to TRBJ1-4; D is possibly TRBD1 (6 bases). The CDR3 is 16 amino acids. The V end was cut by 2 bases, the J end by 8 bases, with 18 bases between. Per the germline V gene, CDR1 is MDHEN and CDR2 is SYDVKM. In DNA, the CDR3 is TGTGCCAGCAGTTTAAACGGGGCAGGGGTTCACGAAAAACTGTTTTTT. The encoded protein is CASSLNGAGVHEKLFF.

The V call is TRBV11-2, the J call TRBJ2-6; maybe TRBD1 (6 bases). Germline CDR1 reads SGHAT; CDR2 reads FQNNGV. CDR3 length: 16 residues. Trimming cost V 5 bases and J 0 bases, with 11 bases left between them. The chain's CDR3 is CASSPGQFSGANVLTF. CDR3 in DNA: TGTGCCAGCAGCCCCGGACAGTTCTCTGGGGCCAACGTCCTGACTTTC.

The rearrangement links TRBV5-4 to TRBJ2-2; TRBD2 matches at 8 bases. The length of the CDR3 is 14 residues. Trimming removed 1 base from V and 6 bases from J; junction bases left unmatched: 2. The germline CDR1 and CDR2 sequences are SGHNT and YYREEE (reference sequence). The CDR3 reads CASSLQLAAGELFF. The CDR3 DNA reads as TGTGCCAGCAGCTTGCAACTAGCGGCCGGGGAGCTGTTTTTT.

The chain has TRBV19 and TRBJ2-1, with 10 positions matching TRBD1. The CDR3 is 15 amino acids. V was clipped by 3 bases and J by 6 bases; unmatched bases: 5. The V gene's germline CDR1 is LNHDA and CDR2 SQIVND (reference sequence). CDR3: CASSIGDRGFNEQFF. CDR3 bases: TGTGCCAGTAGTATCGGGGACAGGGGTTTCAATGAGCAGTTCTTC.

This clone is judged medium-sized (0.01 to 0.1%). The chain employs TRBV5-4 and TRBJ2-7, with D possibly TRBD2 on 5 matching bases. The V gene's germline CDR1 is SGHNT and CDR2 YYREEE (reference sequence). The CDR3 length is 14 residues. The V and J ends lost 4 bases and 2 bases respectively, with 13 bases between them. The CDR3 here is CASSPGLAPYEQYF. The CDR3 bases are TGTGCCAGCAGCCCGGGCCTAGCCCCCTACGAGCAGTACTTC.

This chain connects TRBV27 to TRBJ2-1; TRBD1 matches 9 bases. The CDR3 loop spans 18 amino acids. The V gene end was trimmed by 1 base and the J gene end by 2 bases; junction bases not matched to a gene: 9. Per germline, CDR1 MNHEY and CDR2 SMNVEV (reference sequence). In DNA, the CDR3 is TGTGCCAGCAGTTTATGGGCACTTGGGACAGGGCCCTACAATGAGCAGTTCTTC. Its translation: CASSLWALGTGPYNEQFF.

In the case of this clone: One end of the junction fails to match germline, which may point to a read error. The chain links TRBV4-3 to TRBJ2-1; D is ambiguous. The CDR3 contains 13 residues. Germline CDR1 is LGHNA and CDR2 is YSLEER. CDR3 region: CASSQDSDNEQFF. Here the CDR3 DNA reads TGCGCCAGCAGCCAAGACTCCGACAATGAGCAGTTCTTC.

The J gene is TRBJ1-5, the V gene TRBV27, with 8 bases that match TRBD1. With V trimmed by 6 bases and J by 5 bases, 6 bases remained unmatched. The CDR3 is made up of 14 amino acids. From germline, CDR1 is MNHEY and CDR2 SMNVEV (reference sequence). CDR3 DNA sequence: TGTGCCAGCAGCATCAGGGGGCAATATCAGCCCCAGCATTTT. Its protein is CASSIRGQYQPQHF.

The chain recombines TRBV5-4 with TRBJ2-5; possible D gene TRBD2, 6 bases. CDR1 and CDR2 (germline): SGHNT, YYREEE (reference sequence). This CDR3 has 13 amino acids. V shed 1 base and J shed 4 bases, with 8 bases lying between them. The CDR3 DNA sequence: TGTGCCAGCAGCTTGTGGGGAGGAGAGACCCAGTACTTC. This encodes CASSLWGGETQYF.

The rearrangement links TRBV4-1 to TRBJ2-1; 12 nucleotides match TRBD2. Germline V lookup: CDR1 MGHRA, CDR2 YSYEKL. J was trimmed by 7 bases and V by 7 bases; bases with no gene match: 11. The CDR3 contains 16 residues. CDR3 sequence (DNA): TGCGCCAGCACACGCTCCCGGACTAGCGGGATGAATGAGCAGTTCTTC. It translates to CASTRSRTSGMNEQFF.

The chain's CDR3 is CASSLPGHVKNIQYF. The CDR3 DNA sequence: TGTGCCAGCAGCTTACCGGGACATGTTAAAAACATTCAGTACTTC. The chain employs TRBV7-2 and TRBJ2-4; D perhaps matches TRBD1 (6 bases). In germline, CDR1 is SGHTA, CDR2 FQGNSA. Trimming cost V 2 bases and J 4 bases, with 12 bases left between them. This CDR3 is 15 amino acids long.

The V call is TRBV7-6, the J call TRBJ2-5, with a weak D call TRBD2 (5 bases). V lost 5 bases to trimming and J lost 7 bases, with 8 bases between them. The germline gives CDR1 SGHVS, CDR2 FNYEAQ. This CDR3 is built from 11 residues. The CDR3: CASSQGGTQYF. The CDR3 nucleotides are TGTGCCAGCAGCCAAGGAGGGACCCAGTACTTC.

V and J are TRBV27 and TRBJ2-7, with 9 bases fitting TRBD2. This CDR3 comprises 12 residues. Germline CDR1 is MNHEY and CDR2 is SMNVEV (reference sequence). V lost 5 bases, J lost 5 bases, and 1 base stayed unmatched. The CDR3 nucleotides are TGTGCCAGCAGTGGGACTAGCCACGAGCAGTACTTC. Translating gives CASSGTSHEQYF.

DNA of the CDR3: TGTGCCAGCCGGTCTCTAGGGGATTTCCCCCCGGATGAAGCTTTCTTT. Protein product: CASRSLGDFPPDEAFF. This chain uses TRBV2 with TRBJ1-1, with D perhaps matching TRBD1 (5 bases). Germline loops: CDR1 SNHLY, CDR2 FYNNEI. Trimming removed 8 bases from V and 7 bases from J, with 26 bases in between. CDR3 length: 16 amino acids. The full variable domain, its missing parts supplied by reference TRBV2 and TRBJ1-1, is EPEVTQTPSHQVTQMGQEVILRCVPISNHLYFYWYRQILGQKVEFLVSFYNNEISEKSEIFDDQFSVERPDGSNFTLKIRSTKLEDSAMYFCASRSLGDFPPDEAFFGQGTRLTVV.

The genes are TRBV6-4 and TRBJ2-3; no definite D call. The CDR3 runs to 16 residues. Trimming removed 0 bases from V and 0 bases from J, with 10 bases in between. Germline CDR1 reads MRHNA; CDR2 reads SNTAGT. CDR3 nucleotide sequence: TGTGCCAGCAGTGACTCGGCAGCGACTAGCACAGATACGCAGTATTTT. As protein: CASSDSAATSTDTQYF.

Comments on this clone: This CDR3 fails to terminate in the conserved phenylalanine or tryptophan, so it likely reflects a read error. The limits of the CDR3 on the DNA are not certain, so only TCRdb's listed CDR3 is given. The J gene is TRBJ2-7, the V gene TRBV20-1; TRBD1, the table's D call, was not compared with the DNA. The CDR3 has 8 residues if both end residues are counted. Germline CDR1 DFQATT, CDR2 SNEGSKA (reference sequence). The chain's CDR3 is CSATPQVL.

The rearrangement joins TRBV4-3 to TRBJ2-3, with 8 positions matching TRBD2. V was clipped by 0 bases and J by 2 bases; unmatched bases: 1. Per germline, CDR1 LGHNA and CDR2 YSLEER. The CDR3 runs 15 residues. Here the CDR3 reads CASSQDGGDTDTQYF. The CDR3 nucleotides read TGCGCCAGCAGCCAAGACGGGGGGGACACAGATACGCAGTATTTT.

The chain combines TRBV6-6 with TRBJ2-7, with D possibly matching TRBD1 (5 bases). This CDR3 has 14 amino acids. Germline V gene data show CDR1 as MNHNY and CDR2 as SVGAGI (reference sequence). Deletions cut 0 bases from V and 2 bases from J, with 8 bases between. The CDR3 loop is CASSYSDTTYEQYF. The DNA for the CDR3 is TGTGCCAGCAGTTACTCGGACACGACCTACGAGCAGTACTTC.